This T cell receptor beta chain was documented in a study of T-cell memory formation after mild COVID-19. TCRdb called the 5' RACE reads again in MiXCR, with one record for every CDR3 protein. The repertoire has about 180,000 distinct CDR3 sequences, around 15% of them found once; the top ten carry approximately 2.1%. Germline V CDR1 and CDR2: LNHDA, SQIVND (reference sequence). The CDR3 totals 14 residues. Trimming stripped 1 base from V and 5 bases from J, with 11 bases between. This sequence joins TRBV19 and TRBJ1-1; possible D gene TRBD1, 5 bases. This TCR came from an adult woman who had mild COVID-19 (a few samples of this study predate the infection). Cell type and time point are not known. The material sequenced was PBMCs or a T cell subset sorted from them (not recorded which). The CDR3 reads CASSIAGGVTEAFF. The DNA of the CDR3 is TGTGCCAGTAGTATAGCCGGGGGGGTGACTGAAGCTTTCTTT.